This T cell receptor (beta chain) was profiled in a study of blood T cells in healthy people across ages. At least ten counts were recorded for this clonotype. Together with a sample-barcoded 5' primer, a J-beta primer mix was included in a second PCR lasting roughly 6 to 12 cycles. One entry per CDR3 protein, called by TCRdb with MiXCR from the 5' RACE reads. In the table there are 500,000 to 700,000 distinct CDR3 sequences, about 30% of which are singletons. The CDR3 has 14 residues. The V gene end was trimmed by 4 bases and the J gene end by 7 bases; junction bases not matched to a gene: 11. The germline V gene encodes CDR1 DFQATT and CDR2 SNEGSKA (reference sequence).

The sequence derives from a woman older than 75 in good health. The rearrangement joins TRBV20-1 to TRBJ2-7, with 9 bases matching TRBD2. The sample was blood. The CDR3 protein is CSATTLKRGDEQYF. The CDR3 nucleotides are TGCAGTGCTACCACCCTCAAGCGGGGGGATGAGCAGTACTTC.